The 8 T cell receptor beta chains below come from one sample, sequenced in a study of T-cell memory formation after mild COVID-19. TCRdb independently ran MiXCR on the 5' RACE reads; one entry per CDR3 protein. The sample records roughly 110,000 distinct CDR3 sequences, approximately 15% being singletons. Specimen: PBMCs or a T cell subset sorted from them (not recorded which). These receptor sequences come from a man aged 18 to 30 who had mild COVID-19 (a few samples of this study predate the infection). Cell type and time point are not known.

The chain uses TRBV5-1 and TRBJ2-5; TRBD1 matches at 8 bases. Germline CDR1 and CDR2: SGHRS and YFSETQ. The J segment lost 3 bases and the V segment lost 5 bases, leaving 9 bases of the junction unmatched. The length of the CDR3 is 15 residues. The CDR3 region has the DNA TGCGCCAGCAGGACGCGCATGACAGGGGAAGAGACCCAGTACTTC. Amino acids: CASRTRMTGEETQYF.

The chain has TRBV19 and TRBJ2-1; D is possibly TRBD1 or TRBD2 (5 bases each). The CDR3 extends over 11 amino acids. Germline V CDR1 and CDR2: LNHDA, SQIVND (reference sequence). The CDR3, as DNA: TGTGCGGCTGGGGGTTACAATGAGCAGTTCTTC. This translates into CAAGGYNEQFF.

The rearrangement joins TRBV5-4 to TRBJ2-1, with D perhaps matching TRBD1 (5 bases). Germline-derived CDR1 and CDR2 are SGHNT and YYREEE (reference sequence). V was shortened by 0 bases and J by 7 bases, with 17 bases between the two germline ends. The CDR3 has 16 residues. This CDR3 is CASSLDPGRPGNEQFF. DNA for the CDR3: TGTGCCAGCAGCTTGGATCCAGGTCGCCCAGGGAATGAGCAGTTCTTC.

A note on this clonotype: Since a much larger clone is just one base distant, this may be a read error. V is TRBV6-5 and J is TRBJ2-3; D is perhaps TRBD1 (5 bases). Between the trimmed V and J ends, which lost 4 bases and 6 bases, there was a span of 14 bases. This CDR3 region has 14 residues. The germline CDR1 and CDR2 sequences are MNHEY and SVGAGI. Here the CDR3 reads CASSFSTDIDTQYF. The DNA for the CDR3 is TGTGCCAGCAGTTTTTCCACGGACATCGATACGCAGTATTTT.

This clonotype was detected only a few times. The chain carries TRBV19 and TRBJ1-1; D is undetermined. Trimming removed 8 bases at V and 5 bases at J, with 18 bases between. The CDR3 spans 14 residues. Germline CDR1 LNHDA, CDR2 SQIVND (reference sequence). The CDR3 is CASGNGPPGTEAFF. As DNA, the CDR3 is TGTGCCAGTGGAAATGGGCCCCCGGGGACTGAAGCTTTCTTT.

The chain is built from TRBV27 and TRBJ2-6; D unclear. The V end lost 6 bases, the J end lost 0 bases, and 6 bases lay between the germline ends. From germline, CDR1 is MNHEY and CDR2 SMNVEV (reference sequence). The CDR3 has 14 residues. The CDR3 DNA reads as TGTGCCAGCAGGGTCGACTCTGGGGCCAACGTCCTGACTTTC. Translation: CASRVDSGANVLTF. Complete variable domain (other parts from reference TRBV27 and TRBJ2-6): EAQVTQNPRYLITVTGKKLTVTCSQNMNHEYMSWYRQDPGLGLRQIYYSMNVEVTDKGDVPEGYKVSRKEKRNFPLILESPSPNQTSLYFCASRVDSGANVLTFGAGSRLTVL.

This clonotype has only a few counts. V usage is TRBV4-2 and J usage is TRBJ2-1; D possibly uses TRBD1 or TRBD2 (7 bases each). V was trimmed by 3 bases and J by 5 bases, leaving 14 bases between them. This CDR3 comprises 15 residues. The germline gives CDR1 LGHNA, CDR2 YNFKEQ. CDR3 in amino acids: CASSHAGGAHNEQFF. Written as DNA, the CDR3 is TGTGCCAGCAGCCACGCAGGGGGGGCTCACAATGAGCAGTTCTTC.

This clonotype was seen more than once but under ten times. V is TRBV6-5 and J is TRBJ1-3, with D possibly TRBD1 on 5 matching bases. Germline V gives CDR1 MNHEY, CDR2 SVGAGI. The CDR3 totals 13 residues. The germline V and J ends were trimmed by 4 bases and 9 bases, with 13 bases remaining between them. The CDR3 here is CASSLGLKGTIYF. The DNA of the CDR3 is TGTGCCAGCAGTTTGGGACTCAAGGGCACCATATATTTT.